The 2 T cell receptor beta chains in this list originate from one sample, sequenced in a study of T cell repertoires in cytomegalovirus infection. TCRdb re-analysed the reads in MiXCR, keeping a single row per CDR3 protein. The sample includes under 850,000 distinct CDR3 sequences, 35% seen only once; the top ten take 2.8%. The sequencing sample was made of PBMCs. Receptors were obtained from a human donor in good health (CMV status not recorded). Some clones in this sample may be carry-over from other donors' samples.

The rearrangement uses TRBV7-6 and TRBJ2-1; TRBD2 aligns across 12 bases. The V gene end was trimmed by 5 bases and the J gene end by 9 bases; junction bases not matched to a gene: 8. Germline CDR1 reads SGHVS; CDR2 reads FNYEAQ. The CDR3 totals 15 residues. The CDR3 sequence is CASSPTSGSLGEQFF. The CDR3 DNA is TGTGCCAGCAGCCCGACTAGCGGGAGTCTCGGTGAGCAGTTCTTC.

Only a few counts were recorded for this clonotype. This sequence joins TRBV4-1 and TRBJ2-1, with 7 bases that match TRBD2. Trimming cost V 1 base and J 5 bases; bases outside gene matches: 5. The CDR3 is made up of 15 amino acids. The V gene's germline CDR1 is MGHRA and CDR2 YSYEKL. CDR3 coding DNA: TGCGCCAGCAGCCAAGTCGGGACTACCCACAATGAGCAGTTCTTC. Translating gives CASSQVGTTHNEQFF.